These T cell receptor beta chains were read from a single sample in a study of Tregs in tolerant kidney transplant recipients. Generated by immunoSEQ multiplex PCR, the TCRdb table keeps only in-frame clones and is missing some. The sample consists of about 8,300 clones, nearly 35% of them appearing once. These receptors are not linked to any known antigen. Sequencing was performed on CD8+ T cells from blood cultured with allogeneic cells, taken before the transplant. The receptors derive from a human patient who received a combined kidney and bone marrow transplant. Each CDR3 is given with its conserved first and last residue. The order of the fields is clone size, J gene, D gene, V gene, CDR3 protein, CDR3 DNA. A D gene is named only where the DNA matches it firmly. Only part of the rows carry a size: once, few, many, or a class if the clone is expanded.

-	TRBJ1-4	-	TRBV11-2	CASSPRTPTNEKLFF	TGTGCCAGCAGCCCCAGGACACCAACTAATGAAAAACTGTTTTTT
-	TRBJ2-1	-	TRBV27	CASSFLHEQFF	TGTGCCAGCAGTTTCCTCCATGAGCAGTTCTTC
-	TRBJ2-7	TRBD2	TRBV11-2	CASSGRDYAYEQYF	TGTGCCAGCAGCGGCCGGGACTACGCCTACGAGCAGTACTTC
-	TRBJ1-2	TRBD1	TRBV13	CASSLGDRNGYTF	TGTGCCAGCAGCTTAGGGGACAGGAACGGCTACACCTTC
-	TRBJ2-5	TRBD2	TRBV11-2	CASSPRTSQETQYF	TGTGCCAGCAGCCCGAGGACTAGCCAAGAGACCCAGTACTTC
-	TRBJ2-1	TRBD2	TRBV30	CAWSGLAGNEQFF	TGTGCCTGGAGTGGTCTAGCGGGCAATGAGCAGTTCTTC
-	TRBJ2-1	-	TRBV4-1	CASSLKGGGFYNEQFF	TGTGCCAGCAGTCTGAAAGGGGGGGGCTTCTACAATGAGCAGTTCTTC
-	TRBJ2-7	-	TRBV4-3	CASSPLGGGAYEQYF	TGCGCCAGCAGCCCCCTGGGAGGGGGAGCGTACGAGCAGTACTTC
medium-sized	TRBJ2-7	TRBD1	TRBV2	CASSETGQGYEQYF	TGTGCCAGCAGCGAAACAGGACAGGGCTACGAGCAGTACTTC
-	TRBJ2-1	TRBD2	TRBV6-5	CASRTSGRAENEQFF	TGTGCCAGCCGTACTAGCGGGAGGGCGGAAAATGAGCAGTTCTTC
few	TRBJ2-7	-	TRBV4-1	CASSRGQHATYEQYF	TGCGCCAGCAGCCGTGGACAGCACGCCACCTACGAGCAGTACTTC
-	TRBJ1-1	-	TRBV7-9	CASGTRTPNTEAFF	TGTGCCAGCGGAACCCGGACACCTAACACTGAAGCTTTCTTT
few	TRBJ2-2	TRBD2	TRBV27	CASSSGGSIGPGELFF	TGTGCCAGCTCCTCGGGCGGGAGTATAGGCCCCGGGGAGCTGTTTTTT
once	TRBJ1-1	-	TRBV7-3	CASSLVGVGTEAFF	TGTGCCAGCAGCTTAGTAGGGGTAGGGACTGAAGCTTTCTTT
few	TRBJ2-7	-	TRBV7-9	CASSLGFGRVYEQYF	TGTGCCAGCAGCTTAGGTTTTGGCAGGGTCTACGAGCAGTACTTC
few	TRBJ2-7	TRBD1	TRBV7-2	CASSSRDRFYEQYF	TGTGCCAGCAGCAGCCGGGACAGGTTCTACGAGCAGTACTTC
-	TRBJ2-5	TRBD1	TRBV7-9	CASSDTQGYGETQYF	TGTGCCAGCAGCGATACACAGGGGTATGGGGAGACCCAGTACTTC
-	TRBJ2-7	TRBD1	TRBV11-3	CASSYGTGTPDEQYF	TGTGCCAGCAGCTACGGGACAGGGACCCCCGACGAGCAGTACTTC
-	TRBJ2-7	-	TRBV23-1	CASSQPGILSYEQYF	TGCGCCAGCAGTCAACCGGGAATCCTAAGCTACGAGCAGTACTTC
-	TRBJ1-1	-	TRBV5-1	CASSLDNMNTEAFF	TGCGCCAGCAGCCTGGACAATATGAACACTGAAGCTTTCTTT
-	TRBJ2-1	-	TRBV7-6	CASSQDSMNEQFF	TGTGCCAGCAGCCAAGACTCCATGAATGAGCAGTTCTTC
medium-sized	TRBJ2-1	-	TRBV19	CASSIMVVSSYNEQFF	TGTGCCAGTAGTATAATGGTTGTTAGCTCCTACAATGAGCAGTTCTTC
-	TRBJ1-2	TRBD1	TRBV27	CASQSLNRGDGYTF	TGTGCCAGCCAAAGTTTGAACAGGGGTGATGGCTACACCTTC